The clone carrying this TCR beta chain came up once. This CDR3 comprises 13 residues. In germline, CDR1 is SGHAT, CDR2 FQNNGV. V shed 5 bases and J shed 3 bases, with 10 bases lying between them. These data come from a study of TIL therapy for anti-PD-1-resistant metastatic lung cancer. The libraries were made with immunoSEQ v3. Measured with immunoSEQ multiplex PCR; TCRdb has only the in-frame clones, and not every one. Among about 19,000 clones listed, over 60% were seen once. Time point: pre-treatment sample, taken before nivolumab and TIL therapy. The source was blood, collected at baseline. This receptor was taken from a person between 25 and 79 years old with non-small cell lung cancer. V and J are TRBV11-2 and TRBJ1-1; D unclear. CDR3 amino acids: CASSPIRDTEAFF. The DNA for the CDR3 is TGTGCCAGCAGCCCCATTAGGGACACTGAAGCTTTCTTT.